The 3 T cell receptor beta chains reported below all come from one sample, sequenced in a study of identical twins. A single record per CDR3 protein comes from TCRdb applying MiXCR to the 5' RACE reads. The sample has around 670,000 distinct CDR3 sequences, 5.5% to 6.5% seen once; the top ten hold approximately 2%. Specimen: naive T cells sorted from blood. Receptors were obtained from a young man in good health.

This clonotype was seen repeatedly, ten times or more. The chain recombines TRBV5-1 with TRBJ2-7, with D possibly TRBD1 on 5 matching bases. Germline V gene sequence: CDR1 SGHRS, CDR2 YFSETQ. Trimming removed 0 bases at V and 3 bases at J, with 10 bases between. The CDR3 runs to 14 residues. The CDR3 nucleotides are TGCGCCAGCAGCTTGGGACAGAAAGTCTACGAGCAGTACTTC. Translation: CASSLGQKVYEQYF.

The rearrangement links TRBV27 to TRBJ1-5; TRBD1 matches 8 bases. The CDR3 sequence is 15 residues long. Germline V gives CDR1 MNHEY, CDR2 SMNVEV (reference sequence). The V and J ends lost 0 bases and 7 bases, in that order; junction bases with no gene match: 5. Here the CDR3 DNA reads TGTGCCAGCAGTTTATCCCCAGGGGGCGGACAGCCCCAGCATTTT. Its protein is CASSLSPGGGQPQHF.

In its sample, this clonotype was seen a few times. As DNA, the CDR3 is TGTGCCAGCAGCTTAGGGCGAGGAGGGGCGAACACTGAAGCTTTCTTT. It codes for CASSLGRGGANTEAFF. V and J are TRBV11-2 and TRBJ1-1; a possible D gene is TRBD1 (5 bases). This CDR3 is built from 16 residues. Germline V lookup: CDR1 SGHAT, CDR2 FQNNGV. V was pared by 1 base and J by 1 base, with 13 bases between.